What follows are 8 T cell receptor beta chains derived from one specimen sequenced in a study of CD8 T cells in ankylosing spondylitis. Using its own MiXCR run on the 5' RACE reads, TCRdb lists one record per CDR3 protein. The data hold some 140,000 distinct CDR3 sequences, with about 6.7% observed a single time. The sample consisted of blood, either unsorted or a sorted T cell fraction (not recorded which). The origin of the receptors is a female donor with ankylosing spondylitis or in good health (not recorded which).

In its sample, this clonotype was seen many times. V and J are TRBV4-1 and TRBJ2-1, with 10 bases fitting TRBD2. Trimming at V came to 6 bases and at J to 0 bases, leaving 14 bases not matched to a gene. This CDR3 is built from 19 residues. Germline-derived CDR1 and CDR2 are MGHRA and YSYEKL. The CDR3 DNA is TGCGCCAGCAGGGGGGTGAATAGCGGGGGGACTAGCTCCTACAATGAGCAGTTCTTC. It codes for CASRGVNSGGTSSYNEQFF.

This clonotype was picked up many times. The gene calls are TRBV7-9 and TRBJ2-7; 8 nucleotides agree with TRBD1. J gave up 2 bases and V 5 bases, and 8 bases lay outside the gene matches. The CDR3 has 15 amino acids. Germline values: CDR1 SEHNR, CDR2 FQNEAQ (reference sequence). CDR3 residues: CASSLSGQGPYEQYF. For the CDR3, the DNA is TGTGCCAGCAGCCTTAGTGGACAGGGCCCCTACGAGCAGTACTTC.

This clonotype was picked up many times. In nucleotides, the CDR3 is TGCAGTGCTAGATATGAGGGATTGATCACCGGGGAGCTGTTTTTT. It specifies CSARYEGLITGELFF. The chain uses TRBV20-1 and TRBJ2-2; the D gene is possibly TRBD2 (5 bases). Germline V gene sequence: CDR1 DFQATT, CDR2 SNEGSKA (reference sequence). Trimming took 2 bases from V and 4 from J, leaving 14 bases between them. The CDR3 runs to 15 residues.

This clonotype came up many times. The chain joins TRBV7-8 to TRBJ1-5, with 7 bases that match TRBD1. Germline V CDR1 and CDR2: SGHVS, FQNEAQ. The CDR3 contains 14 residues. Trimming removed 4 bases from V and 4 bases from J; junction bases left unmatched: 4. The CDR3 DNA reads TGTGCCAGCAGCTATATGACAGGGAATCAGCCCCAGCATTTT. Residues: CASSYMTGNQPQHF.

This clonotype was detected many times. The genes are TRBV5-1 and TRBJ2-1, with unresolved D. The CDR3 has 15 residues. Per the germline V gene, CDR1 is SGHRS and CDR2 is YFSETQ. V dropped 0 bases and J dropped 0 bases, with 7 bases sitting between them. In DNA form, the CDR3 reads TGCGCCAGCAGCTTGGACGCGAGCTCCTACAATGAGCAGTTCTTC. Its protein product is CASSLDASSYNEQFF.

This clonotype was seen many times. This chain connects TRBV11-2 to TRBJ2-3; 9 bases map to TRBD2. Per the germline V gene, CDR1 is SGHAT and CDR2 is FQNNGV. V lost 1 base, J lost 5 bases, and 10 bases stayed unmatched. The CDR3 covers 17 residues. The DNA of the CDR3 is TGTGCCAGCAGCTTAGTAGGGCGGGGGGGCCTGCGAGATACGCAGTATTTT. Amino acid sequence: CASSLVGRGGLRDTQYF.

This clonotype showed up many times. The CDR3 reads CSAREVGPDTEAFF. The CDR3 DNA reads as TGCAGTGCTAGAGAGGTGGGGCCCGACACTGAAGCTTTCTTT. V usage is TRBV20-1 and J usage is TRBJ1-1; perhaps TRBD1 as D (5 bases). CDR1 and CDR2 from the germline V gene are DFQATT and SNEGSKA (reference sequence). The V gene lost 0 bases and the J gene lost 3 bases, with 11 bases spanning the gap. This CDR3 spans 14 amino acids.

This clonotype was recorded at least ten times. The V and J genes are TRBV5-4 and TRBJ1-2; 9 bases agree with TRBD1. Looked up from germline, CDR1 is SGHNT and CDR2 is YYREEE (reference sequence). The CDR3 consists of 14 residues. V shed 2 bases, J shed 7 bases, and the junction held 6 bases outside the gene matches. DNA for the CDR3: TGTGCCAGCAGCTTACAGGGGGCATTACGTGGCTACACCTTC. Translation: CASSLQGALRGYTF.